This is a list of T cell receptor beta chains from one sample in a study of blood T cell repertoires in COVID-19. Some clones are missing from TCRdb's copy, which holds only in-frame ones; the method was immunoSEQ multiplex PCR. Found here are over 150,000 clones, approximately 88% of them singletons; the top ten hold less than 15%. The sequenced sample was peripheral blood. The receptor set was obtained from a man aged 18-30 years with active or convalescent COVID-19. Each CDR3 is given with its conserved first and last residue. A D gene is named only where the DNA matches it firmly. Some rows mark clone size as missing; the rest say once, few, many or name a class of expanded clone.

>NA|NA|TRBV19|TRBJ1-1
CASTIEEGQGEAFF
TGTGCCAGTACCATAGAGGAGGGTCAGGGTGAAGCTTTCTTT
>NA|NA|TRBV2|TRBJ1-2
CASSGGDGYGYTF
TGTGCCAGCAGTGGGGGGGACGGCTATGGCTACACCTTC
>NA|NA|TRBV6-6|TRBJ2-1
CASTPRSVGNEQFF
TGTGCCAGCACCCCCCGTAGCGTGGGGAATGAGCAGTTCTTC
>NA|NA|TRBV7-2|TRBJ2-5
CASIKGGAETQYF
TGTGCCAGCATTAAGGGGGGGGCCGAGACCCAGTACTTC
>TRBD2|NA|TRBV24-1|TRBJ2-5
CATSKSGGQETQYF
TGTGCCACCAGTAAGAGCGGGGGACAAGAGACCCAGTACTTC
>TRBD2|NA|TRBV7-9|TRBJ2-7
CASSRLAGRSSYEQYF
TGTGCCAGCAGCCGTCTAGCGGGGCGAAGCTCCTACGAGCAGTACTTC
>NA|NA|TRBV9|TRBJ2-3
CASSPPLEESDTQYF
TGTGCCAGCAGCCCACCCCTAGAAGAGTCAGATACGCAGTATTTT
>TRBD1|NA|TRBV19|TRBJ1-1
CASSIYSGQQNTEAFF
TGTGCCAGTTCTATTTACTCGGGACAGCAGAACACTGAAGCTTTCTTT
>NA|NA|TRBV6-4|TRBJ2-1
CASSDSSRNEQFF
TGTGCCAGCAGTGACTCAAGCCGAAATGAGCAGTTCTTC
>NA|NA|TRBV9|TRBJ1-3
CASSSRGESGNTIYF
TGTGCCAGCAGCTCCCGGGGGGAGTCTGGAAACACCATATATTTT
>NA|NA|TRBV3-1/TRBV3-2|TRBJ1-4
CASSPPGTTNEKLFF
TGTGCCAGCAGCCCCCCGGGGACAACTAATGAAAAACTGTTTTTT
>NA|NA|TRBV6-5|TRBJ2-7
CASRAQNYEQYF
TGTGCCAGCAGAGCCCAAAACTACGAGCAGTACTTC
>TRBD1|NA|TRBV10-1|TRBJ1-4
CASSESMGQGLGGEKLFF
TGCGCCAGCAGTGAGTCGATGGGACAGGGGCTTGGAGGTGAAAAACTGTTTTTT
>NA|NA|TRBV18|TRBJ1-1
CASSAMDTNTEAFF
TGTGCCAGCTCGGCAATGGACACAAACACTGAAGCTTTCTTT
>TRBD1|NA|TRBV12-3/TRBV12-4|TRBJ1-2
CASSRGQFYGYTF
TGTGCCAGCAGTAGGGGACAGTTCTATGGCTACACCTTC
>TRBD1|NA|TRBV5-8|TRBJ1-5
CASSRTGGSQPQHF
TGTGCCAGCAGTCGGACAGGGGGCAGTCAGCCCCAGCATTTT
>TRBD1|once|TRBV19|TRBJ1-1
CASTQDRVNTEAFF
TGTGCCAGTACCCAGGACAGGGTAAACACTGAAGCTTTCTTT
>NA|NA|TRBV18|TRBJ1-5
CASSPLQGPGGNQPQHF
TGTGCCAGCTCACCATTACAGGGTCCCGGGGGCAATCAGCCCCAGCATTTT
>NA|NA|TRBV6-1|TRBJ1-5
CASSDSYSNQPQHF
TGTGCCAGCAGTGACAGTTATAGCAATCAGCCCCAGCATTTT
>TRBD1|NA|TRBV5-1|TRBJ1-2
CASSKPGQGSIEGYTF
TGCGCCAGCAGCAAGCCGGGACAGGGGTCGATCGAGGGCTACACCTTC
>NA|once|TRBV23-1|TRBJ1-6
CASSQERKGDIYNSPLHF
TGCGCCAGCAGCCAAGAGCGAAAGGGGGATATCTATAATTCACCCCTCCACTTT
>NA|NA|TRBV9|TRBJ2-1
CASSVAGLYNEQFF
TGTGCCAGCAGCGTGGCAGGCCTCTACAATGAGCAGTTCTTC
>TRBD1|NA|TRBV7-2|TRBJ2-5
CASSLPGQPKETQYF
TGTGCCAGCAGCTTACCGGGACAGCCTAAAGAGACCCAGTACTTC
>NA|NA|TRBV19|TRBJ2-1
CASNLPGNEQFF
TGTGCCAGTAACCTGCCAGGGAATGAGCAGTTCTTC
>NA|NA|TRBV11-2|TRBJ2-5
CASSLVGSKIETQYF
TGTGCCAGCAGCTTAGTCGGGAGTAAGATAGAGACCCAGTACTTC
>NA|NA|TRBV11-2|TRBJ2-7
CASSLEGRGAYEQYF
TGTGCCAGCAGCTTAGAGGGCAGGGGGGCCTACGAGCAGTACTTC
>TRBD2|NA|TRBV18|TRBJ2-5
CASSPLGLAGGPRIQETQYF
TGTGCCAGCTCACCACTGGGACTAGCGGGAGGGCCGAGGATCCAAGAGACCCAGTACTTC
>NA|NA|TRBV3-1/TRBV3-2|TRBJ2-7
CASSQRYLDEQYF
TGTGCCAGCAGCCAGCGTTACCTGGACGAGCAGTACTTC
>NA|few|TRBV7-6|TRBJ1-5
CASSQMVSQPQHF
TGTGCCAGCTCCCAAATGGTCAGTCAGCCCCAGCATTTT
>NA|NA|TRBV6-5|TRBJ1-5
CASRTFDRIDQPQHF
TGTGCCAGCAGGACATTCGACAGGATCGATCAGCCCCAGCATTTT
>NA|NA|TRBV7-2|TRBJ1-6
CASSWNRVAYNSPLHF
TGTGCCAGCAGCTGGAACAGGGTCGCCTATAATTCACCCCTCCACTTT
>NA|NA|TRBV16|TRBJ2-6
CASSQFRGSGANVLTF
TGTGCCAGCAGCCAATTCAGGGGCTCTGGGGCCAACGTCCTGACTTTC
>NA|NA|TRBV6-4|TRBJ1-2
CASSDAGTSFYGYTF
TGTGCCAGCAGTGACGCTGGGACATCTTTCTATGGCTACACCTTC
>NA|NA|TRBV20-1|TRBJ1-4
CSARSGEKLFF
TGCAGTGCTAGATCAGGGGAAAAACTGTTTTTT
>NA|NA|TRBV3-1/TRBV3-2|TRBJ2-1
CASSQVAARAYNEQFF
TGTGCCAGCAGCCAAGTTGCCGCTAGAGCCTACAATGAGCAGTTCTTC
>NA|NA|TRBV15|TRBJ2-1
CATSRVAGFRYEQFF
TGTGCCACCAGCAGAGTTGCGGGGTTTCGATATGAGCAGTTCTTC
>TRBD2|once|TRBV28|TRBJ2-1
CASSLGIRRGGGPSNEQFF
TGTGCCAGCAGTTTAGGGATCCGTCGGGGGGGAGGGCCTTCCAATGAGCAGTTCTTC
>TRBD1|NA|TRBV7-2|TRBJ2-4
CASSSRAGTGKNIQYF
TGTGCCAGCAGCTCGAGGGCCGGGACAGGGAAAAACATTCAGTACTTC
>NA|NA|TRBV7-6|TRBJ1-2
CASSNRDSGYTF
TGTGCCAGCAGCAACAGGGATTCTGGCTACACCTTC
>TRBD2|once|TRBV28|TRBJ2-2
CASRWTSGNTGELFF
TGTGCCAGCAGATGGACTAGCGGTAACACCGGGGAGCTGTTTTTT
>TRBD1|NA|TRBV4-1|TRBJ2-1
CASSQERGTGAIAYNEQFF
TGCGCCAGCAGCCAAGAACGGGGGACAGGGGCCATCGCCTACAATGAGCAGTTCTTC
>NA|once|TRBV4-1|TRBJ2-7
CASSQRQFSYEQYF
TGCGCCAGCAGCCAGAGACAGTTCTCCTACGAGCAGTACTTC